The 9 T cell receptor beta chains listed next were all sequenced from one sample in a study of blood T cell repertoires in COVID-19. Produced via immunoSEQ multiplex PCR; TCRdb's table is partial and in-frame only. Of a few hundred thousand clones in the sample, 85% were seen once. Sequencing was done on a sample of peripheral blood. The receptors come from a woman aged 18-35 years with acute or convalescent COVID-19.

V gene TRBV25-1 combines with J gene TRBJ1-1, with TRBD1 matching over 10 bases. Germline-derived CDR1 and CDR2 are MGHDK and SYGVNS. The V segment lost 7 bases and the J segment 5 bases; nucleotides outside the gene matches: 7. This CDR3 is 14 amino acids long. CDR3: CASTRQGARTEAFF. DNA of the CDR3: TGTGCCAGCACCCGACAGGGGGCGCGGACTGAAGCTTTCTTT.

In its sample, this clone was seen a few times. J is TRBJ1-1 and V is TRBV29-1, with a tentative D call TRBD1 (6 bases). Trimming left V 4 bases short and J 0 bases short, with 15 bases between. CDR3 length: 15 amino acids. Germline CDR1 is SQVTM and CDR2 is ANQGSEA. CDR3 region: CSVGRNRVMNTEAFF. The CDR3 coding sequence is TGCAGCGTTGGGAGAAACAGGGTCATGAACACTGAAGCTTTCTTT.

The chain combines TRBV5-6 with TRBJ2-7; TRBD1 is a possible D gene (6 bases). The length of the CDR3 is 15 residues. Germline loops: CDR1 SGHDT, CDR2 YYEEEE. V lost 1 base, J lost 0 bases, and 11 bases lay in between. CDR3: CASSLPQGSSYEQYF. DNA for the CDR3: TGTGCCAGCAGCTTGCCCCAGGGGAGCTCCTACGAGCAGTACTTC.

The table lists this clone with a few counts. The CDR3 loop is CASSDRGQAYQPQHF. The CDR3 DNA follows: TGTGCCAGCAGTGATAGGGGACAAGCTTATCAGCCCCAGCATTTT. The chain links TRBV2 to TRBJ1-5; D perhaps matches TRBD1 (6 bases). CDR1 is SNHLY and CDR2 is FYNNEI in the germline V gene. This CDR3 contains 15 residues. Between the trimmed V and J ends, which lost 3 bases and 5 bases, there was a span of 14 bases.

The chain has TRBV7-9 and TRBJ1-1, with D possibly TRBD1 on 5 matching bases. Trimming cost V 2 bases and J 7 bases, with 11 bases left between them. The CDR3 has 13 residues. From germline, CDR1 is SEHNR and CDR2 FQNEAQ (reference sequence). This CDR3 is CASSLQDRIEAFF. The CDR3 bases are TGTGCCAGCAGCTTACAAGACAGAATTGAAGCTTTCTTT.

This chain links TRBV5-1 with TRBJ2-2; tentative D call: TRBD1 (6 bases). V shed 4 bases and J shed 4 bases, with 8 bases lying between them. The V gene's germline CDR1 is SGHRS and CDR2 YFSETQ. The CDR3 is 13 residues long. CDR3 in amino acids: CASSRQVTGELFF. The CDR3 bases are TGCGCCAGCAGCCGACAGGTCACCGGGGAGCTGTTTTTT.

The chain recombines TRBV27 with TRBJ1-2; 9 bases are shared with TRBD1. The CDR3 is 13 amino acids. CDR1 and CDR2 from the germline V gene are MNHEY and SMNVEV (reference sequence). With V trimmed by 6 bases and J by 8 bases, 7 bases remained unmatched. The CDR3 DNA reads TGTGCCAGCAGATTACAGGGGGCGGGGGGCTACACCTTC. Its translation is CASRLQGAGGYTF.

This clone showed up just once. The chain has TRBV7-8 and TRBJ2-7; D uncertain. Germline V gene sequence: CDR1 SGHVS, CDR2 FQNEAQ. The CDR3 is 11 residues long. V shed 1 base and J shed 6 bases, with 4 bases lying between them. The chain's CDR3 is CASSLVGEQYF. The CDR3 DNA is TGTGCCAGCAGCTTAGTCGGCGAGCAGTACTTC.

The J gene is TRBJ1-1, the V gene TRBV5-1; D call uncertain. The CDR3 contains 14 residues. Looked up from germline, CDR1 is SGHRS and CDR2 is YFSETQ. V was clipped by 0 bases and J by 4 bases, with 10 bases between them. Here the CDR3 DNA reads TGCGCCAGCAGCTTGGCCGGGGAGAGCACTGAAGCTTTCTTT. This translates into CASSLAGESTEAFF.